Presented here are 9 T cell receptor beta chains from one specimen sequenced in a study of cytomegalovirus exposure and HLA in healthy donors. The assay was immunoSEQ multiplex PCR, and TCRdb's table has in-frame clones only and misses some. The sample carries 250,000 to 300,000 clones, nearly 90% recorded once. Sequenced input: PBMCs. Receptor source: a woman under 30 in good health and CMV-seronegative.

This chain joins TRBV27 and TRBJ2-5; 10 positions match TRBD2. This CDR3 contains 13 residues. Germline CDR1 is MNHEY and CDR2 is SMNVEV (reference sequence). The J segment lost 3 bases and the V segment lost 7 bases, leaving 2 bases of the junction unmatched. The chain's CDR3 is CASMLAGEETQYF. Here the CDR3 DNA reads TGTGCCAGCATGCTAGCGGGGGAAGAGACCCAGTACTTC.

V is TRBV5-6 and J is TRBJ2-2, with TRBD2 as a possible D gene (5 bases). CDR1 SGHDT and CDR2 YYEEEE come from the germline V gene. The ends were cut back, 4 bases at V and 5 bases at J, with 6 bases in the middle. The CDR3 extends over 12 amino acids. The CDR3 is CASSPGTGELFF. In DNA form, the CDR3 reads TGTGCCAGCAGCCCGGGAACCGGGGAGCTGTTTTTT.

The chain uses TRBV28 and TRBJ1-2, with D possibly matching TRBD1 (5 bases). Per germline, CDR1 MDHEN and CDR2 SYDVKM. The CDR3 is 15 amino acids. The V end was cut by 3 bases, the J end by 7 bases, with 18 bases between. The CDR3 DNA is TGTGCCAGCAGTTTTCTCGTCGCCCAGGGCCTTGGCTACACCTTC. Translation gives CASSFLVAQGLGYTF.

The CDR3 sequence: CASSYRQGAREQYF. The CDR3 nucleotides read TGTGCCAGCAGTTACCGGCAGGGGGCGCGCGAGCAGTACTTC. The chain uses TRBV6-5 and TRBJ2-7; TRBD1 agrees at 8 bases. The germline V gene has CDR1 MNHEY and CDR2 SVGAGI. J lost 6 bases, V lost 2 bases, and 6 bases had no gene match. The CDR3 has 14 residues.

This clone was recorded once. The V gene is TRBV27, the J gene TRBJ1-1; TRBD1 matches at 12 bases. There are 16 residues in the CDR3. CDR1 is MNHEY, CDR2 SMNVEV, per germline (reference sequence). Trimming removed 6 bases from V and 6 bases from J; junction bases left unmatched: 11. This chain's CDR3 is CASRKNPGTGGPEAFF. The CDR3 DNA sequence: TGTGCCAGCAGAAAAAATCCCGGGACAGGGGGCCCTGAAGCTTTCTTT.

This sequence joins TRBV11-1 and TRBJ2-7, with D tentatively TRBD1 (5 bases). The CDR3 loop spans 14 amino acids. Germline CDR1 SGHAT, CDR2 FQDESV (reference sequence). V was clipped by 5 bases and J by 4 bases, with 15 bases between them. CDR3 residues: CASSPHLTAYEQYF. DNA of the CDR3: TGTGCCAGCAGCCCGCACCTGACAGCGTACGAGCAGTACTTC.

The CDR3 spells CASRGGGRSSYEQYV. In DNA, the CDR3 is TGCGCCAGCAGGGGCGGGGGGCGTAGCTCCTACGAGCAGTACGTC. The rearrangement uses TRBV10-1 and TRBJ2-7, with 8 bases identical to TRBD2. The CDR3 has 15 amino acids. The J segment lost 0 bases and the V segment lost 6 bases, leaving 7 bases of the junction unmatched. Germline-derived CDR1 and CDR2 are WNHNN and SYGVQD (reference sequence).

The chain combines TRBV9 with TRBJ1-3; D remains unclear. The CDR3 consists of 15 residues. The germline V gene has CDR1 SGDLS and CDR2 YYNGEE. With 4 bases removed from V and 4 bases from J, the gap between germline ends came to 15 bases. The CDR3: CASSPQAGSGNTIYF. The CDR3 nucleotides read TGTGCCAGCAGCCCCCAGGCCGGATCCGGAAACACCATATATTTT.

The genes are TRBV6-1 and TRBJ2-3; no firm D call. The V end was cut by 3 bases, the J end by 1 base, with 5 bases between. Germline V gene lookup returns CDR1 MNHNS and CDR2 SASEGT. CDR3 length: 13 residues. CDR3 sequence (DNA): TGTGCCAGCAGTGACCGAGGCACAGATACGCAGTATTTT. It encodes CASSDRGTDTQYF.